A single sample is the source of the 11 T cell receptor beta chains below, sequenced in a study of shared clonotypes between healthy human individuals (TCRdb year 2020). Library generation was performed with the immunoSEQ multiplex PCR assay. TCRdb stores this immuneACCESS table with in-frame sequences only. Part of the clones is absent; in the studies checked, under half of the shortfall reflects unresolved V genes, and no reason is known for the rest. The sample yields millions of clones; roughly 94% were counted once. The ten largest clones capture more than 0.95% of the sample. CD8 naive samples were CD45RO-negative cells positively selected for CCR7, giving a CD45RA+CCR7+ population that excluded TemRA cells. Material: naive CD8+ T cells sorted from blood. The cell subset or site label of this sample denotes: CD45RA+CCR7+. Receptors originate from a young man in good health.

The chain carries TRBV27 and TRBJ2-7; possibly TRBD2 for D (5 bases). Deletions cut 2 bases from V and 3 bases from J, with 8 bases between. Germline V gene data show CDR1 as MNHEY and CDR2 as SMNVEV (reference sequence). This CDR3 contains 13 residues. In nucleotides, the CDR3 is TGTGCCAGCAGTTTAGGGGAGTTCTACGAGCAGTACTTC. Residues: CASSLGEFYEQYF.

This chain joins TRBV6-5 and TRBJ2-5; D is unresolved. V lost 5 bases to trimming and J lost 4 bases, with 11 bases between them. Germline CDR1 MNHEY, CDR2 SVGAGI. CDR3 size: 13 residues. As DNA, the CDR3 is TGTGCCAGCAGTCCCGACGGGCGAGAGACCCAGTACTTC. It specifies CASSPDGRETQYF.

This sequence joins TRBV6-5 and TRBJ2-1, with 8 bases matching TRBD2. Trimming at V came to 7 bases and at J to 3 bases, leaving 8 bases not matched to a gene. The CDR3 is 15 amino acids. Looked up from germline, CDR1 is MNHEY and CDR2 is SVGAGI. The CDR3 here is CASNPIGGVYNEQFF. The CDR3 DNA is TGTGCCAGCAACCCCATCGGGGGGGTCTACAATGAGCAGTTCTTC.

This chain joins TRBV28 and TRBJ2-1, with D uncertain. V was clipped by 5 bases and J by 6 bases, with 8 bases between them. Germline V lookup: CDR1 MDHEN, CDR2 SYDVKM. This CDR3 is 12 amino acids long. Here the CDR3 reads CASSPLINEQFF. Here the CDR3 DNA reads TGTGCCAGCAGTCCTCTTATCAATGAGCAGTTCTTC.

This clone was observed once. The chain joins TRBV10-3 to TRBJ1-1; 7 bases agree with TRBD1. This CDR3 has 14 residues. CDR1 and CDR2 from the germline V gene are ENHRY and SYGVKD. The ends lost 10 bases at V and 2 bases at J; junction bases unmatched: 10. The CDR3 reads CASESGTVNTEAFF. The CDR3 DNA is TGTGCCAGCGAGTCCGGGACAGTTAACACTGAAGCTTTCTTT.

A word on this clone: This sample also contains other DNA sequences that code for the same CDR3. This sequence joins TRBV7-9 and TRBJ1-1; 7 bases are shared with TRBD1. The germline V gene encodes CDR1 SEHNR and CDR2 FQNEAQ (reference sequence). The CDR3 consists of 14 residues. The V gene end was trimmed by 3 bases and the J gene end by 1 base; junction bases not matched to a gene: 2. The CDR3 protein is CASSLTGPNTEAFF. The CDR3 DNA reads TGTGCCAGCAGCTTGACAGGGCCGAACACTGAAGCTTTCTTT.

V usage is TRBV5-1 and J usage is TRBJ2-7, with 9 nucleotides matching TRBD1. Per the germline V gene, CDR1 is SGHRS and CDR2 is YFSETQ. Germline trimming cut 1 base from V and 4 bases from J; bases unmatched to any gene: 3. This CDR3 has 14 residues. This chain's CDR3 is CASSLNRGQYEQYF. CDR3 sequence (DNA): TGCGCCAGCAGCTTGAACAGGGGGCAGTACGAGCAGTACTTC.

CDR3 bases: TGTGCCAGCAGCTTGATACGCGGTGGTGCTGAAGCTTTCTTT. Translated: CASSLIRGGAEAFF. V is TRBV5-6 and J is TRBJ1-1; no definite D call. The CDR3 is 14 residues long. In germline, CDR1 is SGHDT, CDR2 YYEEEE. V was trimmed by 1 base and J by 6 bases, leaving 13 bases between them.

The chain combines TRBV4-3 with TRBJ2-7; the D gene could be TRBD1 or TRBD2 (5 bases each). Germline V gene lookup returns CDR1 LGHNA and CDR2 YSLEER. This CDR3 spans 16 amino acids. V lost 0 bases and J 0 bases, leaving 12 bases between the germline ends. DNA for the CDR3: TGCGCCAGCAGCCAAGATGGGGGTGTTAGCTCCTACGAGCAGTACTTC. Protein product: CASSQDGGVSSYEQYF.

This clone has just one count. This rearrangement joins TRBV2 to TRBJ2-4, with unresolved D. In germline, CDR1 is SNHLY, CDR2 FYNNEI. The CDR3 extends over 16 amino acids. The ends were cut back, 0 bases at V and 0 bases at J, with 9 bases in the middle. CDR3 region: CASSEAHGLAKNIQYF. The CDR3 bases are TGTGCCAGCAGTGAAGCGCACGGGCTAGCCAAAAACATTCAGTACTTC.

This clone has just a few counts. The rearrangement uses TRBV28 and TRBJ2-7; D perhaps matches TRBD1 (7 bases). Germline V lookup: CDR1 MDHEN, CDR2 SYDVKM. CDR3 length: 14 residues. With 5 bases removed from V and 3 bases from J, the gap between germline ends came to 14 bases. The CDR3 sequence is CASSVRGDLYEQYF. The CDR3, as DNA: TGTGCCAGCAGTGTCAGGGGGGACCTCTACGAGCAGTACTTC. The variable domain in full, with the rest retrieved from reference TRBV28 and TRBJ2-7, is DVKVTQSSRYLVKRTGEKVFLECVQDMDHENMFWYRQDPGLGLRLIYFSYDVKMKEKGDIPEGYSVSREKKERFSLILESASTNQTSMYLCASSVRGDLYEQYFGPGTRLTVT.